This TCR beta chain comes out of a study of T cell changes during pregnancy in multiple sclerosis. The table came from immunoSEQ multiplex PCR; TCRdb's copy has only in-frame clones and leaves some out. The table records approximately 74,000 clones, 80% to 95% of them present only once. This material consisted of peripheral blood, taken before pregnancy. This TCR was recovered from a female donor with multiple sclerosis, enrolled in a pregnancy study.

The CDR3 reads CASSLAGTGGAETQYF. The CDR3 DNA sequence: TGTGCCAGCAGCTTAGCCGGGACAGGCGGCGCCGAGACCCAGTACTTC. The J gene is TRBJ2-5, the V gene TRBV7-9; TRBD1 aligns across 8 bases. Trimming removed 0 bases from V and 5 bases from J; junction bases left unmatched: 8. This CDR3 contains 16 residues. Germline-derived CDR1 and CDR2 are SEHNR and FQNEAQ (reference sequence).